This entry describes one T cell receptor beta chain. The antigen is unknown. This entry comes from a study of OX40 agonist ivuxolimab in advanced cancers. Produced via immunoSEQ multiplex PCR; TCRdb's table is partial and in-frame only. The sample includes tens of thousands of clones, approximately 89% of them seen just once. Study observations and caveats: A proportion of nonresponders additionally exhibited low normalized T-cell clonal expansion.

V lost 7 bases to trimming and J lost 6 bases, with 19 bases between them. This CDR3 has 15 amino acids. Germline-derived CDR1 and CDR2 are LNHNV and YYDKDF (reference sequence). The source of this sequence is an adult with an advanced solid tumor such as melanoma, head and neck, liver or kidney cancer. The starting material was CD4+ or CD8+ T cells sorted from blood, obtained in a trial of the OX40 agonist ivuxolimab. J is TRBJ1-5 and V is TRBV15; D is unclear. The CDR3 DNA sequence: TGTGCCACCAAGGCCCGTGTTGGCGAGTTTCAGCCCCAGCATTTT. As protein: CATKARVGEFQPQHF.